The next 20 T cell receptor beta chains were all read from a single sample in a study of human T cells and chemical hapten exposure (dated by TCRdb to the early 2020s). Read against the paper, the sample's time point label means: pre-sensitization, week 0. What this sample's treatment or condition label stands for: therapeutic diphenylcyclopropenone sensitization with weekly scalp DPC. The library came from RACE. Sequencing was performed on a NextSeq 500. TCRdb passed the public sequencing reads through fastp at Q25 and MiXCR, retaining productive beta sequences. One record per CDR3 amino acid sequence lists the most common genes and DNA. This sample holds tens of thousands of distinct CDR3 sequences; about a tenth were observed only once. 14% of the sample lies in the top ten. The starting material was whole blood, obtained in connection with sensitization to the hapten diphenylcyclopropenone (DPC). These receptors came from a woman aged 40 to 50 with alopecia areata. Some clones in this sample may be carry-over from other donors' samples.

The chain uses TRBV27 and TRBJ2-3; TRBD2 aligns across 8 bases. V shed 3 bases and J 3 bases; nucleotides not matched to a gene: 2. Looked up from germline, CDR1 is MNHEY and CDR2 is SMNVEV (reference sequence). The CDR3 loop spans 14 amino acids. Here the CDR3 DNA reads TGTGCCAGCAGTTTGCTAGCGGGTACAGATACGCAGTATTTT. Residues: CASSLLAGTDTQYF.

This clonotype was counted many times. The rearrangement links TRBV6-1 to TRBJ1-1, with D possibly TRBD1 on 6 matching bases. V lost 7 bases, J lost 6 bases, and 15 bases lay in between. This CDR3 contains 13 residues. Germline-derived CDR1 and CDR2 are MNHNS and SASEGT. CDR3 sequence reads: CASTPGEVAEAFF. The CDR3 nucleotides read TGTGCCAGCACCCCAGGGGAGGTGGCTGAAGCTTTCTTT.

This clonotype was counted at least ten times. This chain joins TRBV5-1 and TRBJ1-5; a possible D gene is TRBD1 (6 bases). Germline values: CDR1 SGHRS, CDR2 YFSETQ. The CDR3 is 15 amino acids. V was clipped by 1 base and J by 3 bases, with 11 bases between them. The CDR3 DNA follows: TGCGCCAGCAGCTTGATGGGGGGCACCAATCAGCCCCAGCATTTT. This sequence encodes CASSLMGGTNQPQHF.

V and J are TRBV4-2 and TRBJ2-2; 10 bases agree with TRBD1. The length of the CDR3 is 16 residues. The germline CDR1 and CDR2 sequences are LGHNA and YNFKEQ. V dropped 3 bases and J dropped 4; count of bases not matched to a gene: 5. The CDR3 DNA follows: TGTGCCAGCAGCCATCCCGACAGGGGGCGCACCGGGGAGCTGTTTTTT. Amino acid sequence: CASSHPDRGRTGELFF.

This chain uses TRBV7-6 with TRBJ2-5, with 14 positions matching TRBD2. Germline assignment: CDR1 SGHVS and CDR2 FNYEAQ. The junction had 6 bases not matched to a gene; V was cut back by 5 bases and J by 4 bases. This CDR3 has 16 residues. The CDR3 protein is CASSPEGLAGAETQYF. The CDR3 DNA is TGTGCCAGCAGCCCGGAGGGACTAGCGGGGGCAGAGACCCAGTACTTC.

This clonotype appeared a few times. The chain joins TRBV29-1 to TRBJ1-1; no clear D. The V end lost 1 base, the J end lost 8 bases, and 8 bases lay between the germline ends. CDR1 and CDR2 from the germline V gene are SQVTM and ANQGSEA. This CDR3 has 11 amino acids. In DNA, the CDR3 is TGCAGCGTTGAAGGGCGAGGGGAAGCTTTCTTT. Residues: CSVEGRGEAFF.

This clonotype was seen many times. This chain links TRBV5-1 with TRBJ1-5; no firm D call. Germline lookup yields CDR1 SGHRS and CDR2 YFSETQ. There are 15 residues in the CDR3. The germline V and J ends were trimmed by 0 bases and 7 bases, with 14 bases remaining between them. The CDR3 protein is CASSLALGPGQPQHF. CDR3 nucleotides: TGCGCCAGCAGCTTGGCCTTAGGGCCGGGGCAGCCCCAGCATTTT.

This clonotype was seen many times. The chain uses TRBV27 and TRBJ2-3, with 10 bases matching TRBD1. The CDR3 runs 16 residues. Unmatched junction bases numbered 8, after V lost 5 bases and J lost 3 bases. In germline, CDR1 is MNHEY, CDR2 SMNVEV (reference sequence). CDR3 nucleotides: TGTGCCAGCAGTCCCTCGACAGGGGGCATGACAGATACGCAGTATTTT. As protein: CASSPSTGGMTDTQYF.

This clonotype turned up a few times. The J gene is TRBJ2-1, the V gene TRBV5-1; D not resolved. This CDR3 has 16 residues. The V gene lost 0 bases and the J gene lost 3 bases, with 13 bases spanning the gap. Per germline, CDR1 SGHRS and CDR2 YFSETQ. The CDR3 DNA reads TGCGCCAGCAGCTTGGGGGGTCTACAGTACTACAATGAGCAGTTCTTC. Translated: CASSLGGLQYYNEQFF.

Concerning this clonotype itself: An end of the junction does not agree with germline; a read error may underlie this. This chain joins TRBV28 and TRBJ2-2; D is undetermined. The CDR3 has 13 residues. Germline V CDR1 and CDR2: MDHEN, SYDVKM. CDR3: CASSFPLTRELFF. The DNA of the CDR3 is TGTGCCAGCAGTTTTCCACTCACCAGGGAGCTGTTTTTT.

This clonotype was seen many times. The chain recombines TRBV7-3 with TRBJ2-5; D is unclear. Germline CDR1 and CDR2: SGHTA and FQGTGA. The length of the CDR3 is 13 residues. Between the trimmed V and J ends, which lost 5 bases and 4 bases, there was a span of 11 bases. The CDR3 spells CASSRSRGETQYF. CDR3 bases: TGTGCCAGCAGCCGGTCGAGAGGAGAGACCCAGTACTTC.

This clonotype has just a few counts. V gene TRBV7-2 combines with J gene TRBJ2-1; TRBD1 matches at 7 bases. The CDR3 sequence is 19 residues long. CDR1 is SGHTA and CDR2 is FQGNSA in the germline V gene. Trimming cost V 5 bases and J 3 bases; bases outside gene matches: 19. The CDR3: CASSGRGGKRLGGYNEQFF. The CDR3 DNA follows: TGTGCCAGCAGCGGAAGAGGGGGCAAGCGGCTAGGTGGCTACAATGAGCAGTTCTTC.

The chain recombines TRBV7-9 with TRBJ2-7; D unclear. The length of the CDR3 is 14 residues. In germline, CDR1 is SEHNR, CDR2 FQNEAQ (reference sequence). The germline V and J ends were trimmed by 5 bases and 1 base, with 12 bases remaining between them. The CDR3 nucleotides read TGTGCCAGCAGCCCCACGGTCGATTCCTACGAGCAGTACTTC. Its translation: CASSPTVDSYEQYF.

This clonotype was seen ten or more times. This chain connects TRBV6-6 to TRBJ1-1; D is undetermined. V gave up 3 bases and J gave up 0 bases, with 8 bases separating them. Germline values: CDR1 MNHNY, CDR2 SVGAGI (reference sequence). The CDR3 is 14 residues long. The CDR3, as DNA: TGTGCCAGCAGTTATAAGGCTCTGAACACTGAAGCTTTCTTT. The encoded protein is CASSYKALNTEAFF.

This clonotype was detected only a few times. The CDR3 loop is CASRDPGLYGYTF. The CDR3 DNA sequence: TGTGCCAGCAGGGACCCCGGCCTTTATGGCTACACCTTC. The J gene is TRBJ1-2, the V gene TRBV6-5, with D unclear. This CDR3 is built from 13 residues. V dropped 6 bases and J dropped 5 bases, with 13 bases sitting between them. CDR1 and CDR2 from the germline V gene are MNHEY and SVGAGI.

The rearrangement links TRBV6-5 to TRBJ1-2; 9 bases agree with TRBD1. Per the germline V gene, CDR1 is MNHEY and CDR2 is SVGAGI. CDR3 length equals 16 residues. Germline trimming cut 2 bases from V and 3 bases from J; bases unmatched to any gene: 7. As DNA, the CDR3 is TGTGCCAGCAGTTACCAGGACAGGGGACGGCACTATGGCTACACCTTC. Translation: CASSYQDRGRHYGYTF.

This clonotype has ten or more counts. The chain combines TRBV12-5 with TRBJ1-4; 7 bases match TRBD1. This CDR3 is 14 amino acids long. Germline lookup yields CDR1 LGHNT and CDR2 FRNRAP. V shed 7 bases, J shed 2 bases, and the junction held 4 bases outside the gene matches. The CDR3 sequence is CASAWTGTNEKLFF. CDR3 DNA: TGTGCTAGTGCCTGGACAGGTACTAATGAAAAACTGTTTTTT. The entire variable domain, with the rest obtained from reference TRBV12-5 and TRBJ1-4, is as follows: DARVTQTPRHKVTEMGQEVTMRCQPILGHNTVFWYRQTMMQGLELLAYFRNRAPLDDSGMPKDRFSAEMPDATLATLKIQPSEPRDSAVYFCASAWTGTNEKLFFGSGTQLSVL.

This clonotype was observed at least ten times. The chain recombines TRBV5-4 with TRBJ1-1; a possible D gene is TRBD1 (6 bases). The germline V and J ends were trimmed by 2 bases and 8 bases, with 10 bases remaining between them. There are 12 residues in the CDR3. Germline V gene data show CDR1 as SGHNT and CDR2 as YYREEE (reference sequence). CDR3 coding DNA: TGTGCCAGCAGCTTAACAGGGCTCGAAGCTTTCTTT. Amino acid sequence: CASSLTGLEAFF.

This clonotype has at least ten counts. The genes are TRBV27 and TRBJ1-1; unclear D gene. From germline, CDR1 is MNHEY and CDR2 SMNVEV (reference sequence). The CDR3 extends over 16 amino acids. The CDR3 protein is CVTHARVISPNTEAFF. In DNA form, the CDR3 reads TGTGTCACCCACGCGCGCGTCATCTCCCCGAACACTGAAGCTTTCTTT.

This clonotype was recorded a few times. The rearrangement links TRBV20-1 to TRBJ2-3; D gene uncertain. The germline CDR1 and CDR2 sequences are DFQATT and SNEGSKA (reference sequence). The CDR3 has 10 residues. V was pared by 5 bases and J by 6 bases, with 6 bases between. The CDR3 DNA is TGCAGTGCTCTAGAGGATACGCAGTATTTT. Its protein product is CSALEDTQYF.